This T cell receptor (beta chain) comes out of a study of control samples from healthy donors and cancer patients. Repertoires were generated with immunoSEQ multiplex PCR, while TCRdb's copy carries only in-frame clones and drops some. In the table there are about 28,000 clones, 85% to 90% of which are singletons. CDR1 and CDR2 from the germline V gene are KGHDR and SFDVKD. J was trimmed by 1 base and V by 6 bases; bases with no gene match: 7. The CDR3 loop spans 16 amino acids. The TCR sequence derives from a woman in her thirties or forties with lung cancer. Material: PBMCs. The chain combines TRBV24-1 with TRBJ2-1, with 8 nucleotides matching TRBD2. CDR3 loop: CATSPTGGESYNEQFF. CDR3 nucleotide sequence: TGTGCCACCAGTCCGACCGGGGGGGAATCCTACAATGAGCAGTTCTTC.